This entry lists 27 T cell receptor beta chains sequenced from one sample in a study of CD8 T cells in Susac syndrome. Reverse transcription of 0.5 to 1 ug RNA was carried out with random hexamers. Via MiXCR, TCRdb re-called the immunoSEQ multiplex PCR reads, giving one row per CDR3 protein. The sample yields about 130,000 distinct CDR3 sequences, 90% to 95% seen once. Material: CD4+ T cells from PBMCs. The receptors were gathered from a human donor in good health.

The table lists this clonotype with a few counts. The chain recombines TRBV18 with TRBJ2-1, with 8 nucleotides matching TRBD2. CDR3 length equals 15 residues. The V gene end was trimmed by 3 bases and the J gene end by 5 bases; junction bases not matched to a gene: 6. Per the germline V gene, CDR1 is KGHSH and CDR2 is LQKENI. CDR3 DNA sequence: TGTGCCAGCTCACCTCGAACTAGCGGAGACAATGAGCAGTTCTTC. It translates to CASSPRTSGDNEQFF.

This sequence joins TRBV25-1 and TRBJ2-5; no definite D call. CDR3 size: 12 residues. The germline V gene has CDR1 MGHDK and CDR2 SYGVNS. Trimming stripped 1 base from V and 5 bases from J, with 5 bases between. CDR3 DNA: TGTGCCAGCAGTGAATTTTCGGAGACCCAGTACTTC. The encoded protein is CASSEFSETQYF.

V gene TRBV3-1 combines with J gene TRBJ2-1, with D maybe TRBD2 (5 bases). V lost 0 bases and J lost 6, with 9 bases in between. The germline gives CDR1 LGHDT, CDR2 YNNKEL (reference sequence). This CDR3 is built from 14 residues. The CDR3 DNA follows: TGTGCCAGCAGCCAAGATACGACTATCAATGAGCAGTTCTTC. Amino acid sequence: CASSQDTTINEQFF.

The genes are TRBV25-1 and TRBJ1-4; D is uncertain. The CDR3 has 14 residues. The V gene's germline CDR1 is MGHDK and CDR2 SYGVNS. Trimming removed 3 bases at V and 2 bases at J, with 7 bases between. Here the CDR3 reads CASSDVWTNEKLFF. CDR3 in DNA: TGTGCCAGCAGTGATGTTTGGACTAATGAAAAACTGTTTTTT.

V is TRBV6-2 or TRBV6-3 and J is TRBJ2-7; 8 nucleotides match TRBD2. The V gene end was trimmed by 6 bases and the J gene end by 4 bases; junction bases not matched to a gene: 2. Germline V gene data show CDR1 as MNHEY and CDR2 as SVGEGT. This CDR3 contains 12 residues. The DNA for the CDR3 is TGTGCCAGCAGCCGGGAGGGATACGAGCAGTACTTC. Translation gives CASSREGYEQYF.

The V call is TRBV3-1, the J call TRBJ2-3; the D call may be TRBD1 or TRBD2 (5 bases each). V was clipped by 5 bases and J by 3 bases, with 15 bases between them. CDR1 and CDR2 (germline): LGHDT, YNNKEL (reference sequence). The CDR3 is made up of 15 amino acids. CDR3 sequence: CASSGRDPRTDTQYF. The DNA of the CDR3 is TGTGCCAGCAGCGGCCGGGACCCGAGAACAGATACGCAGTATTTT.

V and J are TRBV25-1 and TRBJ2-5, with D tentatively TRBD1 (6 bases). Trimming pared 5 bases from V and 5 bases from J, leaving 15 bases between. CDR1 and CDR2 (germline): MGHDK, SYGVNS. The CDR3 loop spans 14 amino acids. The CDR3 sequence is CASSKGVGWETQYF. Written as DNA, the CDR3 is TGTGCCAGCAGTAAGGGGGTGGGGTGGGAGACCCAGTACTTC. The full variable domain, with the rest looked up from reference TRBV25-1 and TRBJ2-5, is EADIYQTPRYLVIGTGKKITLECSQTMGHDKMYWYQQDPGMELHLIHYSYGVNSTEKGDLSSESTVSRIRTEHFPLTLESARPSHTSQYLCASSKGVGWETQYFGPGTRLLVL.

V gene TRBV29-1 combines with J gene TRBJ2-6; perhaps D is TRBD1 or TRBD2 (5 bases each). This CDR3 is built from 14 residues. Trimming shortened V by 6 bases and J by 0 bases, and 9 bases separated the two germline ends. CDR1 and CDR2 from the germline V gene are SQVTM and ANQGSEA. The CDR3 DNA follows: TGCAGCGTAGGGACGGCCTCTGGGGCCAACGTCCTGACTTTC. Translated, it gives CSVGTASGANVLTF.

The chain has TRBV7-2 and TRBJ2-3, with unresolved D. The V gene's germline CDR1 is SGHTA and CDR2 FQGNSA. Trimming cost V 5 bases and J 0 bases, with 6 bases left between them. The CDR3 spans 13 residues. CDR3 in amino acids: CASSLDSTDTQYF. As DNA, the CDR3 is TGTGCCAGCAGCCTCGACAGCACAGATACGCAGTATTTT.

This chain uses TRBV3-1 with TRBJ2-3; 14 nucleotides line up with TRBD2. Trimming took 5 bases from V and 6 from J; bases not matched to a gene: 4. There are 15 residues in the CDR3. Germline CDR1 is LGHDT and CDR2 is YNNKEL (reference sequence). The CDR3 sequence: CASSKGLAGVDTQYF. DNA for the CDR3: TGTGCCAGCAGCAAGGGACTAGCGGGAGTTGATACGCAGTATTTT.

J is TRBJ2-4 and V is TRBV20-1; the match to TRBD1 covers 7 bases. The J segment lost 3 bases and the V segment lost 5 bases, leaving 7 bases of the junction unmatched. CDR1 and CDR2 from the germline V gene are DFQATT and SNEGSKA (reference sequence). CDR3 length: 14 residues. CDR3 sequence reads: CSAVQGSVKNIQYF. The CDR3 region has the DNA TGCAGTGCTGTACAGGGGTCGGTCAAAAACATTCAGTACTTC.

This chain uses TRBV29-1 with TRBJ2-7, with 7 bases aligning to TRBD2. This CDR3 spans 13 amino acids. Germline trimming cut 8 bases from V and 5 bases from J; bases unmatched to any gene: 12. Germline CDR1 SQVTM, CDR2 ANQGSEA. The CDR3 spells CSIASGLADEQYF. CDR3 coding DNA: TGCAGCATTGCTAGCGGCCTTGCGGACGAGCAGTACTTC.

The CDR3 region is CASSRELSYEQYF. DNA of the CDR3: TGTGCCAGTTCACGGGAGTTGTCCTACGAGCAGTACTTC. V and J are TRBV19 and TRBJ2-7; possible D gene TRBD2, 6 bases. CDR1 and CDR2 (germline): LNHDA, SQIVND (reference sequence). The CDR3 is 13 amino acids. The V and J ends lost 8 bases and 1 base respectively, with 12 bases between them.

The chain has TRBV15 and TRBJ2-4; 7 nucleotides agree with TRBD2. CDR3 length: 18 amino acids. The germline CDR1 and CDR2 sequences are LNHNV and YYDKDF (reference sequence). With V trimmed by 0 bases and J by 0 bases, 8 bases remained unmatched. As DNA, the CDR3 is TGTGCCACCAGCAGAGACCCGGGAGCGGGACTAGCCAAAAACATTCAGTACTTC. This sequence encodes CATSRDPGAGLAKNIQYF.

This clonotype was seen only once. The chain is built from TRBV9 and TRBJ1-1; TRBD1 matches 7 bases. Trimming cost V 2 bases and J 3 bases; bases outside gene matches: 13. Germline CDR1 and CDR2: SGDLS and YYNGEE. This CDR3 contains 17 residues. The CDR3, as DNA: TGTGCCAGCAGCGTCGGACAGGTCCGGCTTGGTGACACTGAAGCTTTCTTT. This encodes CASSVGQVRLGDTEAFF.

This chain links TRBV12-3 or TRBV12-4 with TRBJ2-5; 7 positions match TRBD2. The CDR3 length is 16 residues. V lost 6 bases, J lost 5 bases, and 15 bases stayed unmatched. The CDR3 is CASSPPRWREWETQYF. The CDR3 DNA reads TGTGCCAGCAGCCCTCCGCGGTGGCGGGAGTGGGAGACCCAGTACTTC.

The V call is TRBV19, the J call TRBJ1-1; the D is unclear. The germline V and J ends were trimmed by 3 bases and 2 bases, with 4 bases remaining between them. Germline values: CDR1 LNHDA, CDR2 SQIVND (reference sequence). The CDR3 runs 12 residues. CDR3 in amino acids: CASSIPNTEAFF. The CDR3 DNA reads as TGTGCCAGTAGTATCCCAAACACTGAAGCTTTCTTT.

V gene TRBV12-3 or TRBV12-4 combines with J gene TRBJ2-1; 11 bases map to TRBD2. The CDR3 totals 15 residues. V dropped 5 bases and J dropped 3; count of bases not matched to a gene: 3. The CDR3, as DNA: TGTGCCAGCAGTGCAACTAGCGGGAGCTACAATGAGCAGTTCTTC. This sequence encodes CASSATSGSYNEQFF.

The CDR3 spells CSAERRDRSYNEQFF. In nucleotides, the CDR3 is TGCAGCGCCGAACGGCGGGACCGGTCCTACAATGAGCAGTTCTTC. J is TRBJ2-1 and V is TRBV29-1; a weak D match, TRBD2 (6 bases). CDR1 SQVTM and CDR2 ANQGSEA come from the germline V gene. The V end lost 7 bases, the J end lost 1 base, and 17 bases lay between the germline ends. CDR3 length equals 15 residues.

The chain has TRBV27 and TRBJ2-5; possible D gene TRBD1, 5 bases. This CDR3 has 13 amino acids. V was pared by 2 bases and J by 7 bases, with 11 bases between. Germline CDR1 and CDR2: MNHEY and SMNVEV (reference sequence). The CDR3 loop is CASSLTGTSTQYF. The DNA of the CDR3 is TGTGCCAGCAGTTTAACAGGCACTTCGACCCAGTACTTC.

The chain employs TRBV5-1 and TRBJ2-5; either TRBD1 or TRBD2 may fit D (5 bases each). Germline V lookup: CDR1 SGHRS, CDR2 YFSETQ. V was shortened by 6 bases and J by 5 bases, with 14 bases between the two germline ends. The length of the CDR3 is 13 residues. The CDR3 nucleotides are TGCGCCAGCACCGTAGAGGGGTACGAGACCCAGTACTTC. This codes for CASTVEGYETQYF. The full variable domain, with the rest looked up from reference TRBV5-1 and TRBJ2-5, is KAGVTQTPRYLIKTRGQQVTLSCSPISGHRSVSWYQQTPGQGLQFLFEYFSETQRNKGNFPGRFSGRQFSNSRSEMNVSTLELGDSALYLCASTVEGYETQYFGPGTRLLVL.

The J gene is TRBJ2-3, the V gene TRBV12-3 or TRBV12-4; D may be TRBD2 (6 bases). The ends were cut back, 6 bases at V and 1 base at J, with 14 bases in the middle. The CDR3 length is 15 residues. The CDR3 bases are TGTGCCAGCAGACCCGGGACTCGACGCACAGATACGCAGTATTTT. It codes for CASRPGTRRTDTQYF.

The chain has TRBV29-1 and TRBJ2-2, with a tentative D call TRBD2 (5 bases). CDR1 and CDR2 from the germline V gene are SQVTM and ANQGSEA. The CDR3 is made up of 16 amino acids. V was trimmed by 4 bases and J by 4 bases, leaving 19 bases between them. CDR3 nucleotide sequence: TGCAGCGTTGTGAAGGTAACTCCCGAGGGCACCGGGGAGCTGTTTTTT. This gives the protein CSVVKVTPEGTGELFF.

The chain recombines TRBV30 with TRBJ1-2; no reliable D call. The CDR3 is 13 amino acids. V shed 2 bases and J shed 2 bases, with 9 bases lying between them. The germline V gene has CDR1 GTSNPN and CDR2 SVGIG (reference sequence). CDR3 loop: CAWSWTGNYGYTF. The CDR3 DNA reads TGTGCCTGGAGTTGGACGGGGAACTATGGCTACACCTTC.

This chain uses TRBV2 with TRBJ2-6; the D is unclear. With 3 bases removed from V and 4 bases from J, the gap between germline ends came to 7 bases. CDR3 length: 14 residues. Germline V gene lookup returns CDR1 SNHLY and CDR2 FYNNEI. CDR3 DNA sequence: TGTGCCAGCAGTGAGTCTCTGGGGGCCAACGTCCTGACTTTC. It codes for CASSESLGANVLTF. The full variable domain, completed using reference TRBV2 and TRBJ2-6, is EPEVTQTPSHQVTQMGQEVILRCVPISNHLYFYWYRQILGQKVEFLVSFYNNEISEKSEIFDDQFSVERPDGSNFTLKIRSTKLEDSAMYFCASSESLGANVLTFGAGSRLTVL.

This sequence joins TRBV10-1 and TRBJ1-2; D is unclear. CDR1 is WNHNN and CDR2 is SYGVQD in the germline V gene (reference sequence). This CDR3 comprises 12 residues. The V end lost 3 bases, the J end lost 4 bases, and 6 bases lay between the germline ends. The CDR3 region is CASSDAGYGYTF. The CDR3 DNA follows: TGCGCCAGCAGTGATGCAGGCTATGGCTACACCTTC.

This chain links TRBV7-2 with TRBJ2-7; 7 bases match TRBD1. The CDR3 loop spans 14 amino acids. J was trimmed by 3 bases and V by 2 bases; bases with no gene match: 4. The germline V gene encodes CDR1 SGHTA and CDR2 FQGNSA. CDR3 nucleotide sequence: TGTGCCAGCAGCTTAAGGGACAGCGGCTACGAGCAGTACTTC. It is translated as CASSLRDSGYEQYF.